Below, 5 T cell receptor beta chains from the same sample are listed, as sequenced in a study of glioma-infiltrating T cells. Using RNA template, CDR3s of TCR alpha and beta were amplified with iRepertoire arm-PCR. TCRdb re-called the multiplex PCR reads with MiXCR, one entry per CDR3 protein. The data contain about 4,000 distinct CDR3 sequences, about 28% of them seen just once; the ten biggest clones take up about 26%. Specimen: glioma tissue, nonneoplastic brain tissue, or PBMCs (not recorded which). These receptors originate from a human donor with low-grade glioma or glioblastoma, undergoing nonglioma brain surgery, or in good health (not recorded which).

This clonotype was found a few times. V and J are TRBV4-1 and TRBJ2-2, with a weak D call TRBD2 (6 bases). With 1 base removed from V and 0 bases from J, the gap between germline ends came to 9 bases. Germline CDR1 and CDR2: MGHRA and YSYEKL. The CDR3 consists of 16 residues. The CDR3 DNA is TGCGCCAGCAGCCAAGCTTGGGGGGCGAACACCGGGGAGCTGTTTTTT. It encodes CASSQAWGANTGELFF.

In this sample, this clonotype turned up a few times. The chain's CDR3 is CASSPPGSSHEKLFF. In DNA, the CDR3 is TGTGCCAGCTCACCACCGGGGAGTAGCCATGAAAAACTGTTTTTT. This chain uses TRBV18 with TRBJ1-4, with D unclear. CDR1 and CDR2 from the germline V gene are KGHSH and LQKENI. V lost 0 bases and J lost 6, with 11 bases in between. The CDR3 consists of 15 residues.

Notes on this clonotype: A much more abundant neighbour one base away suggests this may be a read error. The chain employs TRBV12-3 or TRBV12-4 and TRBJ2-1, with 8 bases that match TRBD1. CDR3 size: 14 residues. V lost 10 bases and J lost 7; bases outside the gene matches: 12. The chain's CDR3 is CANKTGQGANEQFF. The CDR3 DNA reads as TGTGCCAACAAAACCGGACAGGGAGCGAATGAGCAGTTCTTC.

The table lists this clonotype with a few counts. This chain links TRBV12-3 or TRBV12-4 with TRBJ2-3, with 11 nucleotides matching TRBD2. V shed 5 bases, J shed 5 bases, and the junction held 12 bases outside the gene matches. The CDR3 is made up of 17 amino acids. As DNA, the CDR3 is TGTGCCAGCAGTCCCTGGGTAGCGGGGGGGCTTAAAGATACGCAGTATTTT. This sequence encodes CASSPWVAGGLKDTQYF.

This clonotype is classed as medium-sized. The J gene is TRBJ1-5, the V gene TRBV12-3 or TRBV12-4, with D unclear. V was trimmed by 6 bases and J by 5 bases, leaving 8 bases between them. The CDR3 runs 12 residues. The CDR3 coding sequence is TGTGCCAGCAGCCAGGACCATCAGCCCCAGCATTTT. Amino acids: CASSQDHQPQHF.